This T cell receptor beta chain was sequenced during a study of cytomegalovirus exposure and HLA in healthy donors. Trimming left V 7 bases short and J 2 bases short, with 12 bases between. From germline, CDR1 is MDHEN and CDR2 SYDVKM. CDR3 size: 14 residues. Both 60 Vbeta primers and 13 Jbeta primers went into the PCR. Profiling relied on immunoSEQ multiplex PCR, and the TCRdb table lists in-frame clones only, not all of them. The table records about 98,000 clones, 60% to 85% of them present only once. V usage is TRBV28 and J usage is TRBJ2-1; the D gene is possibly TRBD2 (6 bases). This TCR was recovered from a man between 60 and 70 years old in good health and CMV-seropositive. The sample was PBMCs. The CDR3 region is CASNIQRAYNEQFF. The CDR3 nucleotides are TGTGCCAGCAACATCCAGCGGGCCTACAATGAGCAGTTCTTC.